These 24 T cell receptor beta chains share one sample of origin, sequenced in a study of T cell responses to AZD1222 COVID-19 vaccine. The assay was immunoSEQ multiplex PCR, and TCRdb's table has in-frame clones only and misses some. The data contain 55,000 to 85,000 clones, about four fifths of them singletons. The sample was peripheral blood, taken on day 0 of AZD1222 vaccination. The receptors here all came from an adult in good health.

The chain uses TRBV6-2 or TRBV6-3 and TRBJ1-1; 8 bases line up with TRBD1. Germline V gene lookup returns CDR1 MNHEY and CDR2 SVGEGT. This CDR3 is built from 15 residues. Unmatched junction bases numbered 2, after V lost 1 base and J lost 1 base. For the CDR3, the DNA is TGTGCCAGCAGTTACTGGGACAGGCCGAACACTGAAGCTTTCTTT. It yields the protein CASSYWDRPNTEAFF.

CDR3: CASSPTGGVGYEQYF. The CDR3 DNA is TGTGCCAGCAGTCCTACAGGGGGAGTAGGCTACGAGCAGTACTTC. The rearrangement uses TRBV7-9 and TRBJ2-7; 8 positions match TRBD1. The CDR3 loop spans 15 amino acids. The V and J ends lost 6 bases and 3 bases, in that order; junction bases with no gene match: 10. CDR1 is SEHNR and CDR2 is FQNEAQ in the germline V gene (reference sequence).

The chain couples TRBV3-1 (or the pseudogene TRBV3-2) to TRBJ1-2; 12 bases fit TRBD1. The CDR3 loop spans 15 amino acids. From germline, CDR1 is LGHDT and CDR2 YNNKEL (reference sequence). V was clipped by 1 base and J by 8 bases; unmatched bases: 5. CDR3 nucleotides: TGTGCCAGCAGCCAAGGGGGACAGGGGGCGCCGGGCTACACCTTC. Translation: CASSQGGQGAPGYTF.

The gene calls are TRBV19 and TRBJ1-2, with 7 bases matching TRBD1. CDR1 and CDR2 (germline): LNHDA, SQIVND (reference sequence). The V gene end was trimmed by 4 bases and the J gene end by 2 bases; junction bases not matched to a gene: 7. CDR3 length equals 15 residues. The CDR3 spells CASSTYSTGNYGYTF. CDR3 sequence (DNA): TGTGCCAGTAGTACCTACTCGACAGGGAACTATGGCTACACCTTC.

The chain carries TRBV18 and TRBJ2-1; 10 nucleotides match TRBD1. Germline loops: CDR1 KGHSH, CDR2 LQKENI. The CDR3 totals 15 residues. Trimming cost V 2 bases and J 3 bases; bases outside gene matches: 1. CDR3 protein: CASSPGDRGYNEQFF. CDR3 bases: TGTGCCAGCTCACCAGGGGACAGGGGCTACAATGAGCAGTTCTTC.

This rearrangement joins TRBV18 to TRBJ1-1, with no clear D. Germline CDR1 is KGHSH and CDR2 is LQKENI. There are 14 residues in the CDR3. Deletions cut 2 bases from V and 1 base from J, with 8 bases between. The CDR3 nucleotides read TGTGCCAGCTCACCAAGGTCCAGGAACACTGAAGCTTTCTTT. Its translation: CASSPRSRNTEAFF.

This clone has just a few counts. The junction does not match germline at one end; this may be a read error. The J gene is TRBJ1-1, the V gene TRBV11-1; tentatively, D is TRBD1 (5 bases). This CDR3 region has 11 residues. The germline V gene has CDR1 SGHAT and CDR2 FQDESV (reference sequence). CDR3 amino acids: CASSLRLRQIF. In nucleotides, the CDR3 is TGTGCCAGCAGCTTGAGACTAAGACAGATCTTT.

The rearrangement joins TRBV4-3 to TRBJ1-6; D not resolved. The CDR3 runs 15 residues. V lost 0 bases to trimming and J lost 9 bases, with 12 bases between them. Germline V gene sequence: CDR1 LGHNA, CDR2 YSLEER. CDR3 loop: CASSQDVLAGSPLHF. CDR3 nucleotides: TGCGCCAGCAGCCAAGATGTTCTAGCGGGTTCACCCCTCCACTTT.

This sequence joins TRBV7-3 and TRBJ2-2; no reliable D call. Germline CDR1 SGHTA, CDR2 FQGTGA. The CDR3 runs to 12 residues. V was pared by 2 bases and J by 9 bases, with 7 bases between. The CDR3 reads CASSLYERELFF. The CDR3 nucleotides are TGTGCCAGCAGCTTATATGAGAGGGAGCTGTTTTTT.

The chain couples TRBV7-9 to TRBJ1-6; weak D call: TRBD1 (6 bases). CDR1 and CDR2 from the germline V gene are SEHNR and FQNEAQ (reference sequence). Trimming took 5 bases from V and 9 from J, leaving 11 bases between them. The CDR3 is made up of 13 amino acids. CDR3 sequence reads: CASSQDSISPLHF. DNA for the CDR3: TGTGCCAGCAGCCAGGACAGTATTTCACCCCTCCACTTT.

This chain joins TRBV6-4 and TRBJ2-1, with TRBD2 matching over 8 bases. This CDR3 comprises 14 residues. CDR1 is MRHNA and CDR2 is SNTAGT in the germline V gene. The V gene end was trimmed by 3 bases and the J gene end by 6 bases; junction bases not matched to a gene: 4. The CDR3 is CASSDTGGPNEQFF. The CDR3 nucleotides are TGTGCCAGCAGTGATACGGGGGGGCCCAATGAGCAGTTCTTC.

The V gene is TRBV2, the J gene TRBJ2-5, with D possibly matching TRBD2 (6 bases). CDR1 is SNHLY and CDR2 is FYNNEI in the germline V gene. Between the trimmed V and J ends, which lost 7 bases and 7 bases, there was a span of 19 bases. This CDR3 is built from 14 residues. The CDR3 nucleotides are TGTGCCAGCACTCTGCCTCGCGCGGGATGGACCCAGTACTTC. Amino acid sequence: CASTLPRAGWTQYF.

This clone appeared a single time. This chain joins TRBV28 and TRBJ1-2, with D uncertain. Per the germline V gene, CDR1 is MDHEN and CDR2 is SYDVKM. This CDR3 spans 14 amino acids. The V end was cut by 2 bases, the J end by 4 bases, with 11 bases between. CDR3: CASSLNSLVYGYTF. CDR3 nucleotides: TGTGCCAGCAGTTTAAACAGCCTGGTCTATGGCTACACCTTC.

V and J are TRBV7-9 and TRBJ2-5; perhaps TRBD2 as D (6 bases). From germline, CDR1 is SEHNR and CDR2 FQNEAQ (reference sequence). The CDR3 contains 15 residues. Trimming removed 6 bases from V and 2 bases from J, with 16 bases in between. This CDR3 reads CASRPSGTLQETQYF. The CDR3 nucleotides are TGTGCCAGCAGACCCTCCGGGACTCTTCAAGAGACCCAGTACTTC.

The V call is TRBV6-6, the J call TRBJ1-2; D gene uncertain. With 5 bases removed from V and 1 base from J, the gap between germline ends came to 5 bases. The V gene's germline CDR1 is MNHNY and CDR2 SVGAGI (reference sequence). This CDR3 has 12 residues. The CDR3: CASSPDNYGYTF. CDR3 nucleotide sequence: TGTGCCAGCAGTCCGGATAACTATGGCTACACCTTC.

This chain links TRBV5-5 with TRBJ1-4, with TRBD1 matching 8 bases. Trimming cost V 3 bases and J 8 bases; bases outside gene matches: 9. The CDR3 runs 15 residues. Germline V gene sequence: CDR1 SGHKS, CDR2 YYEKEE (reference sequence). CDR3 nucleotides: TGTGCCAGCAGCTCGACCACAGGGGGTGGCGAAAAACTGTTTTTT. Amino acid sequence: CASSSTTGGGEKLFF.

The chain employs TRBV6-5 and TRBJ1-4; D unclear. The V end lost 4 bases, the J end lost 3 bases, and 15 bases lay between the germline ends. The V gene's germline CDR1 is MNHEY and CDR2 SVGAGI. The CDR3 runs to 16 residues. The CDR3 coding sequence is TGTGCCAGCAGTTTACAGTTAACGGGCGCTAATGAAAAACTGTTTTTT. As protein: CASSLQLTGANEKLFF.

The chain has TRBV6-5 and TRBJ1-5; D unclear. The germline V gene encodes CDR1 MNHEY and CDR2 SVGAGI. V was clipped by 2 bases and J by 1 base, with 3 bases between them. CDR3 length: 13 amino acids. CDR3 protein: CASSYGSNQPQHF. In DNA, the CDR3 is TGTGCCAGCAGTTACGGGAGCAATCAGCCCCAGCATTTT.

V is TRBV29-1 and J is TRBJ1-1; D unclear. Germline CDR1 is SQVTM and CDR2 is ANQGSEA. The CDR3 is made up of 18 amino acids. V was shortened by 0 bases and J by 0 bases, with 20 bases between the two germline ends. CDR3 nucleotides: TGCAGCGTTGAAGATATCTTCGAGGCAGGCTTTATGAACACTGAAGCTTTCTTT. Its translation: CSVEDIFEAGFMNTEAFF.

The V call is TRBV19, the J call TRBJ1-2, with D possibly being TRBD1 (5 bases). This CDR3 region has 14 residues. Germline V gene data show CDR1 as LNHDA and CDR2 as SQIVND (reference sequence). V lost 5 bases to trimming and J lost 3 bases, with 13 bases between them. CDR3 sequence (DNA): TGTGCCAGTAGTTCAGGGACGGATTACTATGGCTACACCTTC. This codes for CASSSGTDYYGYTF.

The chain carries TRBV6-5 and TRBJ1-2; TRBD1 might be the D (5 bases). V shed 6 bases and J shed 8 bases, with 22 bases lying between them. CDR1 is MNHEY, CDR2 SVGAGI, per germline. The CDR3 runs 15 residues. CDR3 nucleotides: TGTGCCAGCAGGGATGCCGGCCAGGGTTCGGGGGGCTACACCTTC. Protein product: CASRDAGQGSGGYTF.

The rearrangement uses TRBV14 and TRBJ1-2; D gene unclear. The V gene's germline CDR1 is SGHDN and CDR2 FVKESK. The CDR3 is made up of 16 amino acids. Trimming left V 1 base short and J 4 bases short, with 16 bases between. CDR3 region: CASSQGANSRGYGYTF. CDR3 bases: TGTGCCAGCAGCCAAGGTGCCAACAGTCGGGGCTATGGCTACACCTTC. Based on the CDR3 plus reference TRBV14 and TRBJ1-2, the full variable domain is EAGVTQFPSHSVIEKGQTVTLRCDPISGHDNLYWYRRVMGKEIKFLLHFVKESKQDESGMPNNRFLAERTGGTYSTLKVQPAELEDSGVYFCASSQGANSRGYGYTFGSGTRLTVV.

The CDR3 bases are TGTGCCAGCAGTGAAAGGGGCAATTCCGAAAACATTCAGTACTTC. This codes for CASSERGNSENIQYF. The chain carries TRBV2 and TRBJ2-4; TRBD1 might be the D (5 bases). CDR1 is SNHLY and CDR2 is FYNNEI in the germline V gene. The CDR3 has 15 residues. Trimming removed 2 bases from V and 5 bases from J, with 13 bases in between.

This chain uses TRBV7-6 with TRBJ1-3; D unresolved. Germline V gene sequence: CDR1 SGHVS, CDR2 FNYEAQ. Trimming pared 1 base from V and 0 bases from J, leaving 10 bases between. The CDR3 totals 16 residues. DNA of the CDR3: TGTGCCAGCAGCTTAGTCGGCTTAAGCTCTGGAAACACCATATATTTT. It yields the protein CASSLVGLSSGNTIYF.